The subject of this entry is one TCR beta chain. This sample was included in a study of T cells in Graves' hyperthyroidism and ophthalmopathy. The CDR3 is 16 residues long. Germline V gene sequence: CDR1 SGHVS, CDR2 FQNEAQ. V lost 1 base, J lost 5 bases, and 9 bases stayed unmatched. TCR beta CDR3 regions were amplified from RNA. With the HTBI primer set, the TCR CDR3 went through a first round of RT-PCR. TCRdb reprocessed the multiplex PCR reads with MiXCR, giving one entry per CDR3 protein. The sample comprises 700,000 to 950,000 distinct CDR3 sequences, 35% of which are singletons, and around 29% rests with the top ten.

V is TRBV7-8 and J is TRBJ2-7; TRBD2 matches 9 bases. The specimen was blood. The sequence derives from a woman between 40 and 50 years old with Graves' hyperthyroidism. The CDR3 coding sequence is TGTGCCAGCAGCTTAGTCGCTAGCGGGATTCCCCACGAGCAGTACTTC. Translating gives CASSLVASGIPHEQYF. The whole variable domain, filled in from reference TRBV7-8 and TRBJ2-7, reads GAGVSQSPRYKVAKRGQDVALRCDPISGHVSLFWYQQALGQGPEFLTYFQNEAQLDKSGLPSDRFFAERPEGSVSTLKIQRTQQEDSAVYLCASSLVASGIPHEQYFGPGTRLTVT.